A single TCR beta chain is shown here with its context. Antigen specificity is unknown. The sample comes from a study of a mutant IDH1 vaccine in newly diagnosed glioma. On the study more broadly: Patients were started on vaccination 4-6 weeks after radiotherapy alone, or with temozolomide cycles.

The CDR3 covers 17 residues. Germline assignment: CDR1 MDHEN and CDR2 SYDVKM. V lost 5 bases to trimming and J lost 0 bases; unmatched junction nucleotides: 12. The assay was immunoSEQ multiplex PCR, and TCRdb's table has in-frame clones only and misses some. This sample has about 60,000 clones, with over 70% found just once. The time point denotes: week 23, last vaccination. A single vaccine dose contained 300 ug of mutant IDH1 20-mer peptide, and topical imiquimod was used with it. The TCR sequence derives from a young man with glioma. Sequencing used PBMCs, obtained from a glioma patient whose treatment included an IDH1 peptide vaccine. The chain combines TRBV28 with TRBJ1-2; 7 bases line up with TRBD1. The CDR3 nucleotides read TGTGCCAGCAGTCCTCCCGACAGGGTGGGGTCTAACTATGGCTACACCTTC. This codes for CASSPPDRVGSNYGYTF.